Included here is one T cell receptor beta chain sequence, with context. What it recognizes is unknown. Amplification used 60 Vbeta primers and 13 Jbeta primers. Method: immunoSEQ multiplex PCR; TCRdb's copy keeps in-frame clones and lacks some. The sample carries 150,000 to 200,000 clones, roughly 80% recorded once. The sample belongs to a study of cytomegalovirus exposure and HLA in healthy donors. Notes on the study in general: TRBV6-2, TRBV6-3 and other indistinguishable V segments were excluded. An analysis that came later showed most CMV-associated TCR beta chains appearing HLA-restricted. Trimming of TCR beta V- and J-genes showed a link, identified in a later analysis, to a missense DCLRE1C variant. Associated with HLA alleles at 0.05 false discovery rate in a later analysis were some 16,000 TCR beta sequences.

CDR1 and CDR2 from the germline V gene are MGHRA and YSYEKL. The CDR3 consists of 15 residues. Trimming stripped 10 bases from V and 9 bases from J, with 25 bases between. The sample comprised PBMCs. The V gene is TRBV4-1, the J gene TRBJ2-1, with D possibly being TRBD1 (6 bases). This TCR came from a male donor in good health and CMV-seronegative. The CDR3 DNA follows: TGCGCCACCAAACTGACAGGAACTATGGACATTGAGCAGTTCTTC. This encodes CATKLTGTMDIEQFF.